Each of the 3 T cell receptor beta chains below was sequenced from the same sample in a study of yellow fever vaccine responses in identical twins. From the RT-PCR reads, TCRdb called clonotypes with MiXCR, one entry per CDR3 protein. The data contain about 34,000 distinct CDR3 sequences, roughly three fifths of them singletons. The source material was T cells from blood (PBMCs), unsorted or a sorted subset (not recorded which), sampled before or after yellow fever vaccination (not recorded which). The receptors come from a woman aged 18-29 years who received the yellow fever vaccine.

This clonotype showed up just a few times. J is TRBJ2-7 and V is TRBV2, with 10 positions matching TRBD2. CDR3 length: 15 amino acids. Germline trimming cut 2 bases from V and 5 bases from J; bases unmatched to any gene: 6. Germline-derived CDR1 and CDR2 are SNHLY and FYNNEI. CDR3 sequence reads: CASSEMASGSHEQYF. In DNA form, the CDR3 reads TGTGCCAGCAGTGAAATGGCTAGCGGGAGCCACGAGCAGTACTTC. Complete variable domain (other parts from reference TRBV2 and TRBJ2-7): EPEVTQTPSHQVTQMGQEVILRCVPISNHLYFYWYRQILGQKVEFLVSFYNNEISEKSEIFDDQFSVERPDGSNFTLKIRSTKLEDSAMYFCASSEMASGSHEQYFGPGTRLTVT.

The chain carries TRBV11-1 and TRBJ2-5; the D call may be TRBD1 or TRBD2 (6 bases each). Germline loops: CDR1 SGHAT, CDR2 FQDESV (reference sequence). V was clipped by 4 bases and J by 10 bases, with 10 bases between them. This CDR3 has 11 residues. Here the CDR3 DNA reads TGTGCCAGCAGCTCGCGGGACATCCAGTACTTC. Amino acid sequence: CASSSRDIQYF.

The CDR3 nucleotides are TGTGCCAGCAGCCAAGTGGGCAGAAGCAATGAGCAGTTCTTC. This translates into CASSQVGRSNEQFF. The chain joins TRBV3-1 to TRBJ2-1; D not certain. CDR3 length: 14 residues. Germline V gene sequence: CDR1 LGHDT, CDR2 YNNKEL (reference sequence). The V gene lost 1 base and the J gene lost 6 bases, with 10 bases spanning the gap.